What follows are 10 T cell receptor beta chains derived from one specimen sequenced in a study of shared clonotypes between healthy human individuals (dated by TCRdb to between 2020 and 2021). The library relied on the immunoSEQ multiplex PCR assay. What TCRdb holds here is the immuneACCESS table cut down to in-frame rearrangements. Part of the clones is not present; checked against another copy, under half of the missing clones reflect an unresolved V gene, and the others are unexplained. The sample yields some 1,900,000 clones; just under 95% were counted once. 0.95% to 1.5% of the sample belongs to the ten largest clones. CD8 naive samples consisted of CD45RO-negative cells that were positively selected for CCR7, yielding a CD45RA+CCR7+ population without TemRA cells. The source material was naive CD8+ T cells sorted from blood. Taken with the paper, the label for cell subset or site translates to: CD45RA+CCR7+. These receptors all stem from a man younger than 30 in good health.

The genes are TRBV2 and TRBJ1-2, with 7 nucleotides matching TRBD1. CDR3 length equals 17 residues. With 2 bases clipped from V and 7 bases from J, the junction kept 16 bases outside the gene matches. Germline V gives CDR1 SNHLY, CDR2 FYNNEI. The CDR3 bases are TGTGCCAGCAGTGAACTCATTCCGCAGGGGGGGTTGAGTGGCTACACCTTC. Amino acid sequence: CASSELIPQGGLSGYTF.

The chain couples TRBV11-1 to TRBJ2-7, with D uncertain. The length of the CDR3 is 13 residues. V was cut by 0 bases and J by 5 bases, with 8 bases left in between. Germline V gene sequence: CDR1 SGHAT, CDR2 FQDESV (reference sequence). DNA for the CDR3: TGTGCCAGCAGCTTAGCAGGGTTCCACGAGCAGTACTTC. Translating it yields CASSLAGFHEQYF.

The chain has TRBV2 and TRBJ2-7; 8 nucleotides agree with TRBD1. CDR1 is SNHLY and CDR2 is FYNNEI in the germline V gene. The CDR3 spans 14 residues. Trimming took 1 base from V and 5 from J; bases not matched to a gene: 4. CDR3 coding DNA: TGTGCCAGCAGTGAAGGGACAGGGACGAACGAGCAGTACTTC. Amino acid sequence: CASSEGTGTNEQYF.

The chain links TRBV27 to TRBJ2-1; TRBD1 matches 7 bases. The junction had 11 bases not matched to a gene; V was cut back by 6 bases and J by 9 bases. Germline V gene lookup returns CDR1 MNHEY and CDR2 SMNVEV (reference sequence). The CDR3 contains 14 residues. CDR3 coding DNA: TGTGCCAGCAGCCAGGGGGTAAAGATTGGTGAGCAGTTCTTC. Translating gives CASSQGVKIGEQFF.

The chain uses TRBV13 and TRBJ2-7; D is unclear. Germline values: CDR1 PRHDT, CDR2 FYEKMQ (reference sequence). The CDR3 covers 13 residues. V was cut by 2 bases and J by 1 base, with 6 bases left in between. The CDR3 DNA reads as TGTGCCAGCAGCTTACCAGGTTCCTACGAGCAGTACTTC. It encodes CASSLPGSYEQYF.

The rearrangement joins TRBV19 to TRBJ2-3, with D tentatively TRBD1 (5 bases). This CDR3 is built from 14 residues. Deletions cut 3 bases from V and 4 bases from J, with 11 bases between. CDR1 and CDR2 from the germline V gene are LNHDA and SQIVND (reference sequence). The chain's CDR3 is CASSIVSGSDTQYF. The CDR3 region has the DNA TGTGCCAGTAGTATTGTTTCAGGGTCAGATACGCAGTATTTT.

Comments on this clone: This sample includes further DNA sequences coding for the same CDR3. J is TRBJ1-1 and V is TRBV4-1, with TRBD1 as a possible D gene (5 bases). CDR1 MGHRA and CDR2 YSYEKL come from the germline V gene. The CDR3 has 14 residues. V was trimmed by 3 bases and J by 1 base, leaving 9 bases between them. The CDR3 sequence is CASSQETANTEAFF. CDR3 bases: TGCGCCAGCAGCCAGGAGACAGCGAACACTGAAGCTTTCTTT.

The chain carries TRBV7-2 and TRBJ2-7, with unresolved D. The CDR3 extends over 14 amino acids. Trimming removed 5 bases at V and 6 bases at J, with 17 bases between. Germline lookup yields CDR1 SGHTA and CDR2 FQGNSA. The CDR3 sequence is CASSAGRSNREQYF. The CDR3 region has the DNA TGTGCCAGCAGCGCAGGACGGAGCAATCGCGAGCAGTACTTC.

This chain joins TRBV5-4 and TRBJ2-1; D gene unclear. The CDR3 length is 12 residues. V was shortened by 3 bases and J by 5 bases, with 6 bases between the two germline ends. Germline values: CDR1 SGHNT, CDR2 YYREEE (reference sequence). This chain's CDR3 is CASSSGNNEQFF. Written as DNA, the CDR3 is TGTGCCAGCAGCTCAGGAAACAATGAGCAGTTCTTC.

The chain joins TRBV2 to TRBJ2-1, with TRBD2 as a possible D gene (6 bases). Trimming stripped 4 bases from V and 8 bases from J, with 15 bases between. The CDR3 totals 14 residues. From germline, CDR1 is SNHLY and CDR2 FYNNEI. CDR3 nucleotides: TGTGCCAGCAGTGGACTGGGGGGAGCCTATGAGCAGTTCTTC. It yields the protein CASSGLGGAYEQFF.